The rows below give T cell receptor beta chains drawn from one sample of a study of glioma-infiltrating T cells. TCRdb reprocessed the multiplex PCR reads with MiXCR, giving one entry per CDR3 protein. The data hold some 180,000 distinct CDR3 sequences, with roughly 32% observed a single time. Sequencing input: glioma tissue, nonneoplastic brain tissue, or PBMCs (not recorded which). The source is a human donor with low-grade glioma or glioblastoma, undergoing nonglioma brain surgery, or in good health (not recorded which). Each CDR3 is given with its conserved first and last residue. The order of the fields is clone size, V gene, D gene, J gene, CDR3 DNA, CDR3 protein. A D gene is named only where the DNA matches it firmly. Only part of the rows carry a size: once, few, many, or a class if the clone is expanded.

>many|TRBV7-9|.|TRBJ1-3
TGTGCCAGCAGCTTCGAGGGGATGGGTGGAAACACCATATATTTT
CASSFEGMGGNTIYF
>.|TRBV25-1|TRBD2|TRBJ2-3
TGTGCCAGCATGGAGCGGGAGTTCACAGATACAGAGTATTTT
CASMEREFTDTEYF
>.|TRBV27|.|TRBJ1-1
TGTGTTAGCAGTTCCCCCAGGGGCGTGGGATCTCGTGGCACTGAAGCTTTCTTT
CVSSSPRGVGSRGTEAFF
>many|TRBV7-2|.|TRBJ2-4
TGTGCCAGCAGCTTAGTTTTCGAAAACATTCAGTACTTC
CASSLVFENIQYF
>many|TRBV7-2|TRBD2|TRBJ2-3
TGTGCCAGCAGCTCCTCTAGCGGGAGGGGCACAGATACGCAGTATTTT
CASSSSSGRGTDTQYF
>many|TRBV10-2|TRBD1|TRBJ2-3
TGCGCCAGCAGTGATCGGGGACAGGGGGCGATAGATACGCAGTATTTT
CASSDRGQGAIDTQYF
>few|TRBV7-3|.|TRBJ1-1
TGTGCCAGCAGCTTAGGGGAAAGGGCCCCTGAAGCTTTCTTT
CASSLGERAPEAFF
>many|TRBV20-1|.|TRBJ2-5
TGCAGTGCTAGAGACAGGCGAGGCCAAGAGACCCAGTACTTC
CSARDRRGQETQYF
>many|TRBV6-5|.|TRBJ1-2
TGTGCCAGCAGTTACGGAGGACGCGGGGGCTACACCTTC
CASSYGGRGGYTF
>.|TRBV28|.|TRBJ2-1
TGTGCCAGCAGTCTATCCTGGATTTACACGGGAGCTATGGTCAATGAGCAGTTCTTC
CASSLSWIYTGAMVNEQFF
>many|TRBV20-1|TRBD1|TRBJ2-7
TGCAGTGCTAGAGATGGGGACAGCATTATCTACGAGCAGTACTTC
CSARDGDSIIYEQYF
>many|TRBV18|.|TRBJ1-1
TGTGCCAGCTCCTCCGGGGGAAACACTGAAGCTTTCTTT
CASSSGGNTEAFF
>.|TRBV4-1|.|TRBJ1-5
TGCGCCAGCAGCCAAGATGGAGGGATAGGCAATAAGCCCCAGCATTTT
CASSQDGGIGNKPQHF
>.|TRBV12-3/TRBV12-4|TRBD2|TRBJ2-1
TGTGCCAGCAGTATAATTGTAGCGGGGTCATACAATGAGCAGTTCTTC
CASSIIVAGSYNEQFF
>many|TRBV27|.|TRBJ2-7
TGTGCCAGCAGTTTATCCCCTGATGGCTACGAGCAGTACTTC
CASSLSPDGYEQYF
>many|TRBV27|TRBD2|TRBJ2-6
TGTGCCAGCAGTGATCCGGGACTAGCGGGACCTGGGGCCAACGTCCTGACTTTC
CASSDPGLAGPGANVLTF
>many|TRBV6-2/TRBV6-3|TRBD1|TRBJ2-7
TGTGCCAGCAGTTACGAACAGGGGTACGAGCAGTACTTC
CASSYEQGYEQYF
>.|TRBV7-9|.|TRBJ2-7
TGTGCCAGCAGCCTTCTGCTTAGGGCAGGAGTAACCTACGAGCAGTACTTC
CASSLLLRAGVTYEQYF
>many|TRBV4-3|.|TRBJ2-3
TGCGCCAGCAGCCAAGACTCAGGGGCCTCAGATACGCAGTATTTT
CASSQDSGASDTQYF
>many|TRBV14|.|TRBJ2-3
TGTGCCAGCAGCCGAGGCGTCACAGATACGCAGTATTTT
CASSRGVTDTQYF
>.|TRBV12-3/TRBV12-4|TRBD1|TRBJ2-1
TGTGCCAGCGGGACAGAAAGTAATGAGCAGTTCTTC
CASGTESNEQFF
>few|TRBV29-1|.|TRBJ2-1
TGCAGCGTTGCTAGCGCCTTAAACAATGAGCAGTTCTTC
CSVASALNNEQFF
>.|TRBV20-1|TRBD1|TRBJ2-7
TGCAGTGTCGACGCGGGACAGGGGCCTTACGAGCAGTACTTC
CSVDAGQGPYEQYF
>many|TRBV10-3|.|TRBJ1-6
TGTGCCATCAGTGTAGCGGGCGATAATTCACCCCTCCACTTT
CAISVAGDNSPLHF
>many|TRBV20-1|TRBD1|TRBJ1-6
TGCAGTGCTAGAGATATGAGACAGGGGGACGGTTCACCCCTCCACTTT
CSARDMRQGDGSPLHF
>.|TRBV7-2|.|TRBJ2-1
TGTGCCAGCAGCCACGCAGGCGTCCGGTCTTACAATGAGCAGTTCTTC
CASSHAGVRSYNEQFF
>many|TRBV20-1|.|TRBJ2-6
TGCAGTGCTAGGGGGGTCCTCTCTGGGGCCAACGTCCTGACTTTC
CSARGVLSGANVLTF
>many|TRBV5-1|TRBD1|TRBJ1-1
TGCGCCAGCAGCTTGGAGGGGGCATTCACTGAAGCTTTCTTT
CASSLEGAFTEAFF
>.|TRBV27|TRBD1|TRBJ1-2
TGTGCCAACAGACGGGACAGACGATACTATGGCTACACCTTC
CANRRDRRYYGYTF
>once|TRBV24-1|.|TRBJ2-1
TGTGCCACCAGTGAATATAGCGACTACAATGAGCAGTTCTTC
CATSEYSDYNEQFF